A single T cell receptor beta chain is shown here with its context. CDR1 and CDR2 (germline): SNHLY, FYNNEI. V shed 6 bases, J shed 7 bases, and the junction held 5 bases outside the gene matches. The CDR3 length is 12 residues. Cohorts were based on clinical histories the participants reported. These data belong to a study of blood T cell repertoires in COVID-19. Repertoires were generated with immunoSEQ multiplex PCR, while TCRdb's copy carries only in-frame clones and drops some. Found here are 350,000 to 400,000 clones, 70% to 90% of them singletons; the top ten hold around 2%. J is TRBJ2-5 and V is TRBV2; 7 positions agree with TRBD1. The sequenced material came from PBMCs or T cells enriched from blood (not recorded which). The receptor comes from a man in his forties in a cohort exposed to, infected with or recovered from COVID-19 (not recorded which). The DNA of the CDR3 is TGTGCCAGCAGAAGACAGGGTCGGACCCAGTACTTC. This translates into CASRRQGRTQYF.